These 6 T cell receptor beta chains were sequenced from one sample in a study of blood T cell repertoires in COVID-19. Data came from immunoSEQ multiplex PCR; TCRdb stores just in-frame clones and leaves some out. Among a few hundred thousand clones listed, about four fifths were seen once. The specimen was peripheral blood. These receptors all stem from a woman of 80 years or more with acute or convalescent COVID-19.

The chain carries TRBV11-3 and TRBJ1-2; D gene unclear. The CDR3 extends over 14 amino acids. The germline V gene has CDR1 SGHNT and CDR2 YENEEA. V lost 5 bases and J lost 0, with 10 bases in between. CDR3 sequence reads: CASSRVAANYGYTF. As DNA, the CDR3 is TGTGCCAGCAGCCGCGTAGCAGCTAACTATGGCTACACCTTC.

The chain combines TRBV19 with TRBJ2-1; weak D call: TRBD2 (6 bases). Germline loops: CDR1 LNHDA, CDR2 SQIVND (reference sequence). Trimming shortened V by 3 bases and J by 8 bases, and 8 bases separated the two germline ends. This CDR3 region has 12 residues. CDR3 bases: TGTGCCAGTAGTATCCGGAGGGATGAGCAGTTCTTC. Translating it yields CASSIRRDEQFF.

This clone was recorded at least ten times. The chain is built from TRBV12-3 or TRBV12-4 and TRBJ1-1; D is unresolved. The CDR3 sequence is 13 residues long. Trimming shortened V by 3 bases and J by 0 bases, and 5 bases separated the two germline ends. The CDR3 bases are TGTGCCAGCAGTTTCGGGTTGAACACTGAAGCTTTCTTT. Amino acids: CASSFGLNTEAFF.

The J gene is TRBJ1-1, the V gene TRBV4-3; D is possibly TRBD1 (5 bases). CDR1 and CDR2 from the germline V gene are LGHNA and YSLEER. V lost 1 base and J 5 bases, leaving 11 bases between the germline ends. CDR3 size: 14 residues. Written as DNA, the CDR3 is TGCGCCAGCAGCCAAGCCGCCAGGGATACTGAAGCTTTCTTT. Translation: CASSQAARDTEAFF.

The chain has TRBV4-3 and TRBJ1-2; 7 positions match TRBD1. Germline-derived CDR1 and CDR2 are LGHNA and YSLEER. V was pared by 1 base and J by 0 bases, with 11 bases of the junction left unmatched. CDR3 length equals 18 residues. CDR3 protein: CASSQALTGWFTNYGYTF. In DNA, the CDR3 is TGCGCCAGCAGCCAAGCCTTGACAGGGTGGTTTACTAACTATGGCTACACCTTC.

The J gene is TRBJ2-7, the V gene TRBV2; 14 nucleotides agree with TRBD2. The junction had 6 bases not matched to a gene; V was cut back by 2 bases and J by 3 bases. The length of the CDR3 is 17 residues. Germline assignment: CDR1 SNHLY and CDR2 FYNNEI. CDR3 DNA: TGTGCCAGCAGTGAATCCCTAGGGACTAGCGGGAGCTACGAGCAGTACTTC. This codes for CASSESLGTSGSYEQYF.